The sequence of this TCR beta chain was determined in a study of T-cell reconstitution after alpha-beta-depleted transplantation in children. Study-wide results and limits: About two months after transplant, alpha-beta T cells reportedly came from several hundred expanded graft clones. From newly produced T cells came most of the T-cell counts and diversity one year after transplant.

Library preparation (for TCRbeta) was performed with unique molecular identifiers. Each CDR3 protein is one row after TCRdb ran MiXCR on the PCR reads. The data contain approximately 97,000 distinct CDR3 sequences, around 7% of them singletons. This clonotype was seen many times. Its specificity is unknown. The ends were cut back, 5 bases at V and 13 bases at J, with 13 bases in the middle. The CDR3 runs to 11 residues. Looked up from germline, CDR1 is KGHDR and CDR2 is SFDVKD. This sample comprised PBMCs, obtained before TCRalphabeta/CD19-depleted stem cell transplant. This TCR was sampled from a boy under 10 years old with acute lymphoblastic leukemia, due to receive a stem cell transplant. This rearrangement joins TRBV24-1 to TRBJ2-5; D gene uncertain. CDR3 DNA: TGTGCCACCAGTGGGGCTGGAGCATGGTACTTC. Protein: CATSGAGAWYF.